This T cell receptor (beta chain) derives from a study of OX40 agonist ivuxolimab in advanced cancers. The study in broad terms: Ivuxolimab was an agonistic, fully human IgG2 monoclonal antibody directed against OX40 (CD134), a costimulatory receptor. Intravenous ivuxolimab was administered to patients every 2 weeks at six dose levels: 0.01, 0.1, 0.3, 1.5, 3 and 10 mg/kg. Among the 52 dose-escalation patients, some 20 had hepatocellular carcinoma, approximately 15 melanoma, 9 renal cell carcinoma and 9 head and neck cancer. In the dose-escalation cohort, around 80% of patients were male, and the mean age was roughly 60 years with a range of about 20 to 80. Prior anti-PD-1, anti-PD-L1 or anti-CTLA-4 therapy was permitted, and checkpoint inhibitors had been received by under 50% of dose-escalation patients. Partial responses occurred in three dose-escalation patients: two with cutaneous melanoma and one with hepatocellular carcinoma. Peripheral TCRbeta sequencing aimed to test whether ivuxolimab altered TCR sequence diversity and caused clonal T-cell expansion. The monotherapy dose-escalation portion (N = 52 patients) of the phase I ivuxolimab trial is reported in the paper. Overall results and qualifications from the work: Low levels of normalized T-cell clonal expansion were also shown by some nonresponding patients. After ivuxolimab, expanded clones were on average more numerous among CD8+ T cells than among CD4+ T cells. Which antigens the clonally expanded peripheral T cells were specific for was not determined. Clonal expansion of both CD4+ and CD8+ blood T cells was observed from baseline to week 6 at doses 0.1 to 3.0 mg/kg. In partial responders in the 0.1-3.0 mg/kg groups, normalized peripheral clonal expansion was found to be among the lowest, especially among CD8+ T cells.

As regards this clone: It has no known antigen specificity. No base quality information exists; no much larger clone differs at one position.

Patients with autoimmune disease history or receiving systemic immunosuppression were excluded from the trial. Peripheral blood for TCR sequencing was collected from all dose cohorts at baseline, on cycle 4 day 1, and on cycle 7 day 1. The samples were taken from a phase I, first-in-human, multicenter, open-label dose-escalation trial of ivuxolimab. Adults with locally advanced or metastatic melanoma, renal cell carcinoma, hepatocellular carcinoma or head and neck squamous cell carcinoma were enrolled in the trial. Before TCR sequencing, CD4+ and CD8+ T cells were separately sorted from peripheral blood. Genomic DNA was extracted from sorted cells for sequencing of the TCRbeta CDR3 region. The immunoSEQ Assay was used for sequencing of TCRbeta CDR3 regions. The table comes from immuneACCESS by way of TCRdb, which keeps in-frame sequences with V and J called. Part of the clones is missing from these tables; in studies checked, under half for an unresolved V gene and the rest for unknown reasons. For this sample there are about 40,000 clones; approximately 86% appear just once. Of the sample, 1.8% is held by the ten largest clones.

The input for sequencing was CD4+ or CD8+ T cells sorted from blood, taken in a trial of the OX40 agonist ivuxolimab. The TCR originated in an adult with an advanced solid tumor such as melanoma, head and neck, liver or kidney cancer.

The base sequence is TGCGCCAGCAGCTTGGTTGGGACAGGGGTAGAAGAGCAGTACTTC. The encoded protein is CASSLVGTGVEEQYF. This sequence uses TRBV5-1 and TRBJ2-7; the junction holds 10 bases that match TRBD1. In the germline V gene, CDR1 corresponds to SGHRS and CDR2 to YFSETQ. V has 0 bases trimmed and J has 7 bases trimmed; junction bases matching no gene number 7. The CDR3 covers 15 residues, taking in both the cysteine and the phenylalanine. The sequence is cut down to CDR3 DNA, 45 bases in frame from base 1.